This T cell receptor (beta chain) emerged from a study of monozygotic twins with inflammatory bowel disease. Points from the study as a whole: Against healthy co-twins, IBD patients had lower TCRbeta diversity (measured by inverse Simpson).

Each donor had approximately 2.4 ml of blood drawn. For each CDR3 protein, TCRdb gives one entry from its re-call of the 5' RACE reads, without DNA. In total, the table holds more than 300,000 distinct CDR3 sequences. The CDR3 runs 15 residues. Germline CDR1 and CDR2: MNHEY and SVGEGT. Of note for this clonotype: Its antigen is currently unknown.

The material sequenced was blood. This TCR derives from a human donor with ulcerative colitis or Crohn's disease, or a healthy co-twin of an affected twin (not recorded which). The chain is built from TRBV6-2 or TRBV6-3 and TRBJ2-1; the D call of TRBD2 rests on TCRdb alone, since no DNA is present to check it. The CDR3 region is CASTKPGLAYNEQFF.